These 11 T cell receptor beta chains were sequenced from one sample in a study of CD8 T cells in ankylosing spondylitis. TCRdb redid the calling of the 5' RACE reads with MiXCR, one entry per CDR3 protein. The sample shows around 890,000 distinct CDR3 sequences, about an eighth of them seen only once. The study, taken as a whole, reports: Ankylosing spondylitis blood appeared to be characterized by a TCR beta motif of eight highly homologous variants.

These receptors have no known antigen. Sequenced: blood, either unsorted or a sorted T cell fraction (not recorded which). Receptors originate from a male donor with ankylosing spondylitis.

In the case of this clonotype: A single base separates this from a much larger clone, so it may be a read error. CDR3 nucleotide sequence: TGCGCCAGCAGCTCCCGGGACAGCAGCGGCTACACCTTC. Its protein is CASSSRDSSGYTF. The chain employs TRBV5-1 and TRBJ1-2, with 7 bases aligning to TRBD1. With V trimmed by 3 bases and J by 8 bases, 7 bases remained unmatched. The CDR3 loop spans 13 amino acids. Germline CDR1 reads SGHRS; CDR2 reads YFSETQ.

Turning to this clonotype: One junction end disagrees with the germline gene, perhaps due to a read error. The gene calls are TRBV28 and TRBJ1-2; 10 positions match TRBD1. The CDR3 has 14 amino acids. CDR1 is MDHEN, CDR2 SYDVKM, per germline. The CDR3 sequence is CASSSPGQGPGYIF. CDR3 coding DNA: TGTGCCAGCAGTTCACCGGGACAGGGGCCTGGCTACATCTTC.

The chain uses TRBV18 and TRBJ1-2; 8 nucleotides match TRBD1. In germline, CDR1 is KGHSH, CDR2 LQKENI. J lost 6 bases, V lost 1 base, and 1 base had no gene match. The CDR3 contains 13 residues. The CDR3: CASSPRTGNGYTF. Written as DNA, the CDR3 is TGTGCCAGCTCACCACGGACAGGGAATGGCTACACCTTC.

This clonotype has just a few counts. The V gene is TRBV4-1, the J gene TRBJ1-5, with D uncertain. This CDR3 is built from 14 residues. Germline assignment: CDR1 MGHRA and CDR2 YSYEKL. Between the trimmed V and J ends, which lost 4 bases and 7 bases, there was a span of 14 bases. CDR3 coding DNA: TGCGCCAGCAGCCCCGGGGAGATCGGGCAGCCCCAGCATTTT. Its protein is CASSPGEIGQPQHF.

This clonotype has more than one count but fewer than ten. The chain has TRBV12-3 or TRBV12-4 and TRBJ2-7, with 13 bases identical to TRBD2. The CDR3 has 17 residues. With V trimmed by 6 bases and J by 2 bases, 10 bases remained unmatched. CDR3 bases: TGTGCCAGCAGCCTTCGGACTAGCGGGAGCCAAACCTACGAGCAGTACTTC. This sequence encodes CASSLRTSGSQTYEQYF.

The chain carries TRBV6-1 and TRBJ2-7; D unclear. The CDR3 runs 14 residues. In germline, CDR1 is MNHNS, CDR2 SASEGT. V was clipped by 5 bases and J by 0 bases, with 11 bases between them. The CDR3 region has the DNA TGTGCCAGCAGTCCCTACAGCCTCTCCTACGAGCAGTACTTC. It is translated as CASSPYSLSYEQYF.

The chain employs TRBV12-3 or TRBV12-4 and TRBJ1-3, with 8 positions matching TRBD1. The junction had 10 bases not matched to a gene; V was cut back by 6 bases and J by 3 bases. This CDR3 contains 16 residues. CDR3 nucleotide sequence: TGTGCCAGCAGGGGGGGGACAGGAACATTTGGAAACACCATATATTTT. The encoded protein is CASRGGTGTFGNTIYF.

This clonotype was seen a few times. CDR3 DNA: TGCAGCGTTGCAGACCCCTATGGCTACACCTTC. Its translation: CSVADPYGYTF. This chain links TRBV29-1 with TRBJ1-2, with D hard to call. Trimming removed 4 bases at V and 4 bases at J, with 7 bases between. Germline CDR1 and CDR2: SQVTM and ANQGSEA. This CDR3 has 11 residues.

The sample holds many counts of this clonotype. The chain links TRBV4-2 to TRBJ2-1; D possibly matches TRBD1 or TRBD2 (5 bases each). The CDR3 has 14 amino acids. V lost 3 bases and J lost 5, with 11 bases in between. Per the germline V gene, CDR1 is LGHNA and CDR2 is YNFKEQ. The CDR3 reads CASSHRGRDNEQFF. The CDR3, as DNA: TGTGCCAGCAGCCATCGGGGACGGGACAATGAGCAGTTCTTC.

This clonotype was picked up a small number of times. V usage is TRBV20-1 and J usage is TRBJ1-4; TRBD1 agrees at 12 bases. V dropped 5 bases and J dropped 4; count of bases not matched to a gene: 11. CDR3 size: 17 residues. In germline, CDR1 is DFQATT, CDR2 SNEGSKA (reference sequence). The CDR3 loop is CSALPGQGASGNEKLFF. The CDR3 DNA reads as TGCAGTGCTCTTCCGGGACAGGGGGCATCGGGTAATGAAAAACTGTTTTTT.

The chain uses TRBV20-1 and TRBJ1-1; D is unresolved. Trimming removed 7 bases at V and 0 bases at J, with 9 bases between. Germline V lookup: CDR1 DFQATT, CDR2 SNEGSKA (reference sequence). This CDR3 is built from 12 residues. The CDR3 bases are TGCAGTGAACTGGGCATGAACACTGAAGCTTTCTTT. As protein: CSELGMNTEAFF.